This TCR beta chain was captured in a study of T-cell memory formation after mild COVID-19. Study in general: TCR clusters largely stayed donor specific.

Study-wide results and caveats: Clones shrinking from day 15 to 85 showed even CD4/CD8 mixes; later expanders tilted CD4+. CD4+ clones that contracted lay mainly in CM and EM; CD8+ ones lay in EMRA.

The TCR alpha and TCR beta cDNA libraries, bearing sample barcodes and UMIs, were generated by 5'RACE using constant-segment primers. MiXCR was run by TCRdb on the 5' RACE reads, yielding one entry per CDR3 protein. The sample carries approximately 150,000 distinct CDR3 sequences, approximately 15% recorded once. V lost 5 bases, J lost 3 bases, and 11 bases lay in between. CDR3 length: 14 amino acids. This clonotype showed up just a few times. What it binds is unknown. Sequences were obtained from PBMCs or a T cell subset sorted from them (not recorded which). The chain has TRBV12-3 or TRBV12-4 and TRBJ2-1, with D possibly matching TRBD1 (6 bases). This TCR was sampled from an adult woman who had mild COVID-19 (a few samples of this study predate the infection). Cell type and time point are not known. The CDR3: CASSRSDSYNEQFF. The CDR3 DNA follows: TGTGCCAGCAGTCGCTCGGACAGCTACAATGAGCAGTTCTTC.